These 23 T cell receptor beta chains came from one sample sequenced in a study of cytotoxic CD8 clonotypes in ibrutinib-treated CLL. Using immunoSEQ multiplex PCR, the repertoire was profiled, and TCRdb retains in-frame clones only, with some absent. The data contain about 160,000 clones, roughly four fifths of them singletons. The sequencing here drew on PBMCs, taken after 24 months of ibrutinib treatment. These receptors were collected from a human donor with chronic lymphocytic leukemia.

The chain links TRBV7-9 to TRBJ1-4; D is perhaps TRBD1 (6 bases). The CDR3 runs to 16 residues. Germline V gene lookup returns CDR1 SEHNR and CDR2 FQNEAQ (reference sequence). Deletions cut 5 bases from V and 3 bases from J, with 16 bases between. This chain's CDR3 is CASSARTEFANEKLFF. The CDR3 DNA is TGTGCCAGCAGCGCCCGGACAGAATTTGCTAATGAAAAACTGTTTTTT.

The chain employs TRBV11-3 and TRBJ2-7; weak D call: TRBD1 (7 bases). The CDR3 runs 15 residues. Looked up from germline, CDR1 is SGHNT and CDR2 is YENEEA. V gave up 0 bases and J gave up 3 bases, with 12 bases separating them. CDR3 region: CASSLEAGGYYEQYF. The CDR3 coding sequence is TGTGCCAGCAGCTTAGAGGCAGGGGGGTACTACGAGCAGTACTTC.

The chain couples TRBV27 to TRBJ1-2; D is ambiguous. V shed 6 bases and J shed 8 bases, with 19 bases lying between them. Germline V lookup: CDR1 MNHEY, CDR2 SMNVEV (reference sequence). CDR3 length: 14 residues. The CDR3 coding sequence is TGTGCCAGCAGCGCCCAGGCGGCACGGGCGGGCTACACCTTC. Encoded protein: CASSAQAARAGYTF.

This chain uses TRBV18 with TRBJ1-2; D perhaps matches TRBD1 (6 bases). Germline values: CDR1 KGHSH, CDR2 LQKENI. The CDR3 is 15 amino acids. V lost 0 bases, J lost 3 bases, and 11 bases lay in between. CDR3: CASSPPSQGHYGYTF. The CDR3 DNA sequence: TGTGCCAGCTCACCACCAAGTCAGGGGCACTATGGCTACACCTTC.

The chain carries TRBV19 and TRBJ1-5; perhaps TRBD1 as D (6 bases). The CDR3 is 16 amino acids. Germline loops: CDR1 LNHDA, CDR2 SQIVND (reference sequence). With 6 bases removed from V and 1 base from J, the gap between germline ends came to 16 bases. The CDR3 DNA sequence: TGTGCCAGTAGGGCCACAGGGAGTATAAGCAATCAGCCCCAGCATTTT. The encoded protein is CASRATGSISNQPQHF. Combining the CDR3 with reference TRBV19 and TRBJ1-5 gives the whole variable domain DGGITQSPKYLFRKEGQNVTLSCEQNLNHDAMYWYRQDPGQGLRLIYYSQIVNDFQKGDIAEGYSVSREKKESFPLTVTSAQKNPTAFYLCASRATGSISNQPQHFGDGTRLSIL.

The V and J genes are TRBV6-6 and TRBJ1-2; a weak D match, TRBD1 (6 bases). V gave up 0 bases and J gave up 6 bases, with 11 bases separating them. The CDR3 contains 14 residues. CDR1 MNHNY and CDR2 SVGAGI come from the germline V gene (reference sequence). The CDR3 sequence: CASSYSGGADGYTF. DNA of the CDR3: TGTGCCAGCAGTTACTCCGGGGGGGCCGATGGCTACACCTTC.

This chain uses TRBV5-1 with TRBJ2-3; perhaps TRBD1 as D (6 bases). CDR3 length: 14 residues. The V end was cut by 2 bases, the J end by 5 bases, with 12 bases between. Germline lookup yields CDR1 SGHRS and CDR2 YFSETQ. The CDR3: CASSLQGRGDTQYF. The CDR3, as DNA: TGCGCCAGCAGCTTACAGGGTCGGGGAGATACGCAGTATTTT.

In this sample, this clone turned up once. DNA of the CDR3: TGTGCCAGCAGCGTCCGTGGGGAGAACACTGAAGCTTTCTTT. This codes for CASSVRGENTEAFF. The rearrangement links TRBV6-1 to TRBJ1-1; no clear D gene. CDR1 is MNHNS and CDR2 is SASEGT in the germline V gene. The germline V and J ends were trimmed by 6 bases and 1 base, with 12 bases remaining between them. The CDR3 extends over 14 amino acids.

The chain joins TRBV12-5 to TRBJ2-2; 7 bases are shared with TRBD2. Germline trimming cut 6 bases from V and 6 bases from J; bases unmatched to any gene: 10. The length of the CDR3 is 15 residues. Looked up from germline, CDR1 is LGHNT and CDR2 is FRNRAP. The CDR3 DNA follows: TGTGCTAGTGGCGTAGGCGGGAGTAGGGCCGGGGAGCTGTTTTTT. Translating gives CASGVGGSRAGELFF.

This chain links TRBV30 with TRBJ2-1; D is uncertain. Trimming took off 1 base at V and 5 bases at J, with 3 bases between the two ends. The CDR3 has 11 amino acids. Germline CDR1 reads GTSNPN; CDR2 reads SVGIG (reference sequence). The CDR3 spells CAWSGHNEQFF. CDR3 sequence (DNA): TGTGCCTGGAGTGGTCACAATGAGCAGTTCTTC.

This clone is a singleton in its sample. The chain couples TRBV18 to TRBJ2-2; D remains unclear. Germline V CDR1 and CDR2: KGHSH, LQKENI. The CDR3 contains 15 residues. V was shortened by 2 bases and J by 0 bases, with 7 bases between the two germline ends. The CDR3 region is CASSPIQANTGELFF. The CDR3 nucleotides are TGTGCCAGCTCACCAATACAAGCGAACACCGGGGAGCTGTTTTTT.

V and J are TRBV19 and TRBJ1-2; 8 nucleotides match TRBD1. The germline CDR1 and CDR2 sequences are LNHDA and SQIVND (reference sequence). The V segment lost 10 bases and the J segment 4 bases; nucleotides outside the gene matches: 8. The CDR3 extends over 13 amino acids. DNA for the CDR3: TGTGCCACAGGACAGGGATACGCCTATGGCTACACCTTC. It encodes CATGQGYAYGYTF.

J is TRBJ2-3 and V is TRBV4-1; 9 bases line up with TRBD1. J lost 3 bases, V lost 0 bases, and 7 bases had no gene match. The germline V gene has CDR1 MGHRA and CDR2 YSYEKL. This CDR3 contains 17 residues. CDR3 region: CASSQDGTGTGTDTQYF. The CDR3 DNA is TGCGCCAGCAGCCAAGATGGGACCGGGACAGGGACAGATACGCAGTATTTT.

CDR3 bases: TGCGCCAGCAGCTTGGTTGCGTCTAGCGGGGGCGAGCAGTACTTC. This codes for CASSLVASSGGEQYF. The chain combines TRBV5-1 with TRBJ2-7, with 10 nucleotides matching TRBD2. CDR1 SGHRS and CDR2 YFSETQ come from the germline V gene. Trimming cost V 0 bases and J 6 bases; bases outside gene matches: 6. This CDR3 is built from 15 residues.

The chain couples TRBV4-1 to TRBJ2-1; TRBD2 might be the D (7 bases). This CDR3 has 13 residues. Germline CDR1 is MGHRA and CDR2 is YSYEKL. V was cut by 5 bases and J by 9 bases, with 14 bases left in between. This chain's CDR3 is CASSWLGGAEQFF. DNA for the CDR3: TGCGCCAGCAGCTGGTTAGGGGGGGCTGAGCAGTTCTTC.

This clone was observed a few times. The V gene is TRBV9, the J gene TRBJ1-3, with D perhaps TRBD1 (5 bases). Per the germline V gene, CDR1 is SGDLS and CDR2 is YYNGEE. The CDR3 covers 17 residues. V lost 3 bases to trimming and J lost 0 bases, with 16 bases between them. This chain's CDR3 is CASSGRGASASGNTIYF. The CDR3 DNA reads as TGTGCCAGCAGCGGAAGAGGGGCCTCAGCCTCTGGAAACACCATATATTTT.

The genes are TRBV6-6 and TRBJ2-7; TRBD1 matches at 8 bases. Trimming took 0 bases from V and 4 from J; bases not matched to a gene: 5. Looked up from germline, CDR1 is MNHNY and CDR2 is SVGAGI (reference sequence). The CDR3 loop spans 15 amino acids. CDR3 DNA sequence: TGTGCCAGCAGTTACTCGCAGGGGGCAATATACGAGCAGTACTTC. This codes for CASSYSQGAIYEQYF.

The chain recombines TRBV29-1 with TRBJ2-5, with D perhaps given as TRBD1 or TRBD2 (6 bases each). CDR1 is SQVTM and CDR2 is ANQGSEA in the germline V gene. This CDR3 has 14 residues. Trimming shortened V by 5 bases and J by 5 bases, and 18 bases separated the two germline ends. The CDR3 DNA reads as TGCAGCGTTCGGAGAGGGGGGATTGGCGAGACCCAGTACTTC. It specifies CSVRRGGIGETQYF.

The rearrangement uses TRBV5-5 and TRBJ2-7; no clear D gene. In germline, CDR1 is SGHKS, CDR2 YYEKEE (reference sequence). The germline V and J ends were trimmed by 4 bases and 3 bases, with 8 bases remaining between them. This CDR3 has 12 residues. In DNA form, the CDR3 reads TGTGCCAGCAGCCCCGGACGCTACGAGCAGTACTTC. This gives the protein CASSPGRYEQYF. Drawing the rest from reference TRBV5-5 and TRBJ2-7, the complete variable domain is DAGVTQSPTHLIKTRGQQVTLRCSPISGHKSVSWYQQVLGQGPQFIFQYYEKEERGRGNFPDRFSARQFPNYSSELNVNALLLGDSALYLCASSPGRYEQYFGPGTRLTVT.

Comments on this clone: At the DNA level, this CDR3 is encoded by other sequences in the same sample as well. The chain is built from TRBV28 and TRBJ1-2; no reliable D call. Germline lookup yields CDR1 MDHEN and CDR2 SYDVKM. V was trimmed by 4 bases and J by 5 bases, leaving 5 bases between them. CDR3 length: 11 amino acids. The DNA for the CDR3 is TGTGCCAGCAGTTCGAGATATGGCTACACCTTC. The encoded protein is CASSSRYGYTF.

In this sample, this clone turned up once. The chain couples TRBV25-1 to TRBJ2-7, with D hard to call. The CDR3 totals 13 residues. The V gene's germline CDR1 is MGHDK and CDR2 SYGVNS. The germline V and J ends were trimmed by 2 bases and 5 bases, with 10 bases remaining between them. The CDR3 DNA reads TGTGCCAGCAGTGAAGGGAATTCTAACGAGCAGTACTTC. Translated, it gives CASSEGNSNEQYF.

The chain carries TRBV6-5 and TRBJ2-1; TRBD1 might be the D (6 bases). The CDR3 loop spans 14 amino acids. Looked up from germline, CDR1 is MNHEY and CDR2 is SVGAGI. The V gene lost 0 bases and the J gene lost 9 bases, with 12 bases spanning the gap. CDR3 sequence (DNA): TGTGCCAGCAGTTACTCCCTAGAAGGGGGTGAGCAGTTCTTC. Translating gives CASSYSLEGGEQFF.

The rearrangement joins TRBV6-4 to TRBJ1-2; D perhaps matches TRBD1 (5 bases). The V and J ends lost 8 bases and 4 bases respectively, with 8 bases between them. Germline V gene lookup returns CDR1 MRHNA and CDR2 SNTAGT. There are 11 residues in the CDR3. The CDR3 nucleotides are TGTGCCAGCGCAGGGCCCTATGGCTACACCTTC. Protein sequence: CASAGPYGYTF.